The present T cell receptor beta chain was sequenced within a study of early T cells in non-severe SARS-CoV-2 infection. On the study more broadly: Sequencing input comprised bulk RNA from unsorted whole blood; chain pairing was not available.

This clonotype has more than one count but fewer than ten. Its antigen is not known. Unique molecular identifiers tagged individual cDNA molecules. TCRdb re-called the 5' RACE reads with MiXCR, one entry per CDR3 protein. The sample carries about 77,000 distinct CDR3 sequences, about a sixth recorded once. The CDR3 has 13 residues. The germline V gene encodes CDR1 SEHNR and CDR2 FQNEAQ (reference sequence). Trimming left V 1 base short and J 4 bases short, with 7 bases between. Findings and limits, study-wide: In VDJdb matching, anti-spike CD8 responses were favored while private and CD4 specificities went missing.

Sequencing used whole blood. This sequence was found in an adult who was a healthcare worker with PCR-confirmed SARS-CoV-2 infection or an uninfected control (not recorded which). The chain combines TRBV7-9 with TRBJ1-2, with a weak D call TRBD1 (6 bases). The chain's CDR3 is CASSLEGGYGYTF. CDR3 DNA sequence: TGTGCCAGCAGCTTAGAGGGGGGCTATGGCTACACCTTC.